This TCR beta chain was recovered during a study of Graves' ophthalmopathy and Graves' hyperthyroidism. In the study overall: No treatment had been given when peripheral blood was collected at initial diagnosis.

Beta-chain TCR CDR3 regions were amplified from RNA transcripts. First-round RT-PCR employed HTBI primers, with a second-round multiplex PCR after it. TCRdb analysed the multiplex PCR reads with MiXCR anew, one entry per CDR3 protein. The data show 170,000 or so distinct CDR3 sequences, with less than 45% seen just once and roughly 5.2% held by the top ten. Moderate-to-severe activity, with CAS ≥3, NOSPECS ≥4 and duration under 3 months, characterized the donors with ophthalmopathy. Pregnant or lactating patients and those with other autoimmune diseases or uncontrolled infections were excluded. The authors diagnosed from clinical symptoms, serum thyroxine, TRAb, thyroid ultrasound and orbital computed tomography. V lost 10 bases to trimming and J lost 4 bases, with 13 bases between them. This CDR3 is built from 12 residues. Germline V gives CDR1 MDHEN, CDR2 SYDVKM.

The chain recombines TRBV28 with TRBJ1-2, with D uncertain. The specimen sequenced was peripheral blood. The TCR sequence derives from a middle-aged woman with Graves' ophthalmopathy. This CDR3 is CATLNATYGYTF. The DNA of the CDR3 is TGTGCCACCCTGAATGCCACCTATGGCTACACCTTC.